The entry below gives a single T cell receptor beta chain sequence along with its context. The record originates from a study of blood T cell repertoires in COVID-19. About the study: Sites in the United States, Italy and Spain provided acute and convalescent COVID-19 samples. T cells, B-cell-depleted T cells, or PBMCs supplied cDNA or gDNA.

The CDR3 covers 17 residues. Germline CDR1 and CDR2: MNHEY and SMNVEV (reference sequence). Trimming removed 0 bases from V and 4 bases from J; junction bases left unmatched: 6. How the authors handled the data: Amplified reference gene primers provided the basis for estimating nucleated cell counts. Some clones are missing from TCRdb's copy, which holds only in-frame ones; the method was immunoSEQ multiplex PCR. That table gives V, J and clone size, and the DNA gave D and trimming. The sample records about 160,000 clones, over 65% being singletons. The sequenced sample consisted of peripheral blood. The chain has TRBV27 and TRBJ2-2, with 9 bases that match TRBD2. The receptor's source is a man aged 65-85 years with acute or convalescent COVID-19. CDR3 residues: CASSLSSGGPGTGELFF. In DNA, the CDR3 is TGTGCCAGCAGTTTATCAAGCGGGGGGCCGGGCACCGGGGAGCTGTTTTTT.